This T cell receptor beta chain is drawn from a study of blood T cells in healthy people across ages. General study points: Age showed a roughly linear inverse relationship with TCR beta diversity per million T cells.

For the second PCR, which ran for about 6 to 11 cycles, a sample-barcoded 5' primer and a J-beta primer mix were used. MiXCR, applied by TCRdb to the 5' RACE reads, yields one record per CDR3 protein. The sample has 1.2 million to 1.5 million distinct CDR3 sequences; about 43% are singletons. This CDR3 has 16 amino acids. V was trimmed by 3 bases and J by 4 bases, leaving 20 bases between them. Looked up from germline, CDR1 is DFQATT and CDR2 is SNEGSKA (reference sequence). This clonotype was observed a few times. The target antigen is unknown. The sequence was obtained from a young woman in good health. Sequencing used blood. The rearrangement joins TRBV20-1 to TRBJ2-3; possible D gene TRBD2, 6 bases. In nucleotides, the CDR3 is TGCAGTGCTAGCGGGAGCCCCCTTGGAACCCCAGATACGCAGTATTTT. It encodes CSASGSPLGTPDTQYF.